This note documents a single TCR beta chain sequence. Unique molecular identifiers were incorporated when the TCRbeta library was constructed. TCRdb re-analysed the PCR reads in MiXCR, keeping a single row per CDR3 protein. Here the sample spans 300,000 to 400,000 distinct CDR3 sequences, about a sixth being singletons. The sample comes from a study of T-cell reconstitution after alpha-beta-depleted transplantation in children. The clonotype comes from a male patient aged 2 to 10 who had a stem cell transplant for acute lymphoblastic leukemia, so the T cells may come from the graft donor. Sequencing used PBMCs, mostly from graft donor cells, obtained 360 days after TCRalphabeta/CD19-depleted stem cell transplant.

The CDR3 sequence: CASSLEGLTVSYGYTF. CDR3 coding DNA: TGTGCCAGCAGCTTGGAGGGCCTCACAGTTTCCTATGGCTACACCTTC. The chain links TRBV5-5 to TRBJ1-2; D unresolved. There are 16 residues in the CDR3. V lost 0 bases to trimming and J lost 4 bases, with 16 bases between them. In germline, CDR1 is SGHKS, CDR2 YYEKEE (reference sequence).